This T cell receptor beta chain was captured in a study of CD8 T cells in ankylosing spondylitis. Study conclusions and caveats: Matched synovial fluid from ankylosing spondylitis patients was reported to be enriched for disease-linked clones.

Via MiXCR, TCRdb re-called the 5' RACE reads, giving one row per CDR3 protein. The sample shows about 160,000 distinct CDR3 sequences, roughly 18% of them seen only once. In the case of this clonotype: Its antigen is not known.

The TCR comes from a male donor with ankylosing spondylitis or in good health (not recorded which). Source material: blood, either unsorted or a sorted T cell fraction (not recorded which).

CDR3 region: CASSGTGVNTGELFF. CDR3 sequence (DNA): TGTGCCAGCAGCGGGACAGGGGTTAACACCGGGGAGCTGTTTTTT. V usage is TRBV7-2 and J usage is TRBJ2-2, with TRBD1 matching over 10 bases. This CDR3 region has 15 residues. The junction had 2 bases not matched to a gene; V was cut back by 5 bases and J by 2 bases. CDR1 and CDR2 from the germline V gene are SGHTA and FQGNSA.